This T cell receptor (beta chain) derives from a study of prognosis after radiotherapy for stage I lung cancer. Study overall: In total, around 13 men and five to seven women took part as patients, aged roughly 53 to 84 with a median of 74.5 years. A biologically effective dose of at least 100 Gy came via 3-5 SBRT fractions.

The V end lost 6 bases, the J end lost 4 bases, and 10 bases lay between the germline ends. The CDR3 consists of 12 residues. Germline CDR1 and CDR2: SNHLY and FYNNEI. Ten or more counts support this clonotype. Antigen specificity is unknown. Starting from genomic DNA, TCR beta CDR3 was amplified through two-round multiplex PCR. First-round PCR used primers specific to each TRBV and TRBJ gene. TCRdb recomputed calls from the multiplex PCR reads with MiXCR, one row per CDR3 protein. The sample records roughly 26,000 distinct CDR3 sequences, about 32% being singletons. Study-wide results and caveats: Patients' TRBV and TRBJ gene usage reportedly differed by presence or absence of metastases.

The chain joins TRBV2 to TRBJ2-7, with a weak D call TRBD1 (6 bases). The clonotype originates from a donor over 45 with non-small cell lung cancer. The material was PBMCs, obtained before or after stereotactic body radiation therapy (not recorded which). The CDR3 DNA sequence: TGTGCCAGCAGAACAGGGTTGTACGAGCAGTACTTC. Translation: CASRTGLYEQYF.